One sample yielded the 23 T cell receptor beta chains listed below, sequenced in a study of control samples from healthy donors and cancer patients. Profiling relied on immunoSEQ multiplex PCR, and the TCRdb table lists in-frame clones only, not all of them. The sample has approximately 120,000 clones, 90% seen once. The sequenced sample was blood. These TCRs come from a human donor in good health. The donor label of this sample is uncertain.

The J gene is TRBJ1-2, the V gene TRBV5-1; D is ambiguous. The CDR3 extends over 14 amino acids. CDR1 is SGHRS and CDR2 is YFSETQ in the germline V gene. V was pared by 0 bases and J by 3 bases, with 9 bases between. The CDR3 nucleotides read TGCGCCAGCAGCTTGGACGGAAACTACTATGGCTACACCTTC. Translating gives CASSLDGNYYGYTF.

The rearrangement joins TRBV6-5 to TRBJ2-3, with a possible D match to TRBD2 (6 bases). There are 12 residues in the CDR3. CDR1 and CDR2 (germline): MNHEY, SVGAGI. V was shortened by 6 bases and J by 8 bases, with 12 bases between the two germline ends. The CDR3 region is CASRHDGGTQYF. CDR3 bases: TGTGCCAGCAGGCACGACGGGGGTACGCAGTATTTT.

Written as DNA, the CDR3 is TGTGCCACCAGTTTAGGGGGCGCGAACACTGAAGCTTTCTTT. Protein: CATSLGGANTEAFF. The V call is TRBV24-1, the J call TRBJ1-1, with 7 bases matching TRBD1. Trimming took 6 bases from V and 1 from J; bases not matched to a gene: 4. The germline V gene has CDR1 KGHDR and CDR2 SFDVKD. The CDR3 contains 14 residues.

This rearrangement joins TRBV28 to TRBJ2-3; a weak D match, TRBD1 (6 bases). V lost 6 bases and J lost 5, with 18 bases in between. The CDR3 totals 15 residues. Germline V gene sequence: CDR1 MDHEN, CDR2 SYDVKM. The CDR3 bases are TGTGCCAGCAGAATATCAGGGGTGAAACGAGATACGCAGTATTTT. It encodes CASRISGVKRDTQYF.

The V call is TRBV19, the J call TRBJ2-4, with D maybe TRBD2 (6 bases). V shed 4 bases and J shed 1 base, with 8 bases lying between them. The CDR3 is made up of 14 amino acids. Looked up from germline, CDR1 is LNHDA and CDR2 is SQIVND (reference sequence). The CDR3 DNA reads TGTGCCAGTAGTAGCGGGGATGCCAAAAACATTCAGTACTTC. The encoded protein is CASSSGDAKNIQYF.

This clone turned up a few times. The chain is built from TRBV28 and TRBJ2-3; D remains unclear. V lost 5 bases and J lost 2, with 2 bases in between. This CDR3 has 11 residues. Germline V gives CDR1 MDHEN, CDR2 SYDVKM. CDR3 amino acids: CASSTTDTQYF. DNA of the CDR3: TGTGCCAGCAGTACCACAGATACGCAGTATTTT.

V and J are TRBV6-5 and TRBJ1-2, with D unclear. Germline V gene lookup returns CDR1 MNHEY and CDR2 SVGAGI. V dropped 8 bases and J dropped 2 bases, with 15 bases sitting between them. This CDR3 is built from 14 residues. Written as DNA, the CDR3 is TGTGCCAGCCGAGGGTCCGGAGGGAACTATGGCTACACCTTC. Translating it yields CASRGSGGNYGYTF.

This chain links TRBV29-1 with TRBJ1-1; 7 bases map to TRBD1. The CDR3 sequence is 15 residues long. From germline, CDR1 is SQVTM and CDR2 ANQGSEA. V dropped 5 bases and J dropped 5; count of bases not matched to a gene: 14. The CDR3 loop is CSVWKTGLRGTEAFF. The CDR3 DNA reads TGCAGCGTTTGGAAGACAGGGCTTCGGGGAACTGAAGCTTTCTTT. The whole variable domain, filled in from reference TRBV29-1 and TRBJ1-1, reads SAVISQKPSRDICQRGTSLTIQCQVDSQVTMMFWYRQQPGQSLTLIATANQGSEATYESGFVIDKFPISRPNLTFSTLTVSNMSPEDSSIYLCSVWKTGLRGTEAFFGQGTRLTVV.

The chain links TRBV30 to TRBJ1-6, with TRBD1 matching over 9 bases. The germline CDR1 and CDR2 sequences are GTSNPN and SVGIG (reference sequence). The CDR3 loop spans 14 amino acids. V trimming: 0 bases; J trimming: 8 bases; junction bases outside the gene matches: 2. The CDR3 bases are TGTGCCTGGAGTGTAGGACAGGGGTATTCACCCCTCCACTTT. This encodes CAWSVGQGYSPLHF. The whole variable domain, filled in from reference TRBV30 and TRBJ1-6, reads SQTIHQWPATLVQPVGSPLSLECTVEGTSNPNLYWYRQAAGRGLQLLFYSVGIGQISSEVPQNLSASRPQDRQFILSSKKLLLSDSGFYLCAWSVGQGYSPLHFGNGTRLTVT.

This chain uses TRBV19 with TRBJ1-1; D not resolved. The CDR3 is made up of 15 amino acids. Trimming shortened V by 8 bases and J by 1 base, and 17 bases separated the two germline ends. Germline lookup yields CDR1 LNHDA and CDR2 SQIVND (reference sequence). Written as DNA, the CDR3 is TGTGCCAGTCTTCGTTCACACAGCGAGAACACTGAAGCTTTCTTT. This sequence encodes CASLRSHSENTEAFF.

The rearrangement uses TRBV20-1 and TRBJ1-2; the D gene is possibly TRBD1 (6 bases). V was clipped by 7 bases and J by 4 bases, with 10 bases between them. CDR1 and CDR2 (germline): DFQATT, SNEGSKA (reference sequence). The CDR3 loop spans 11 amino acids. The chain's CDR3 is CSGDTLYGYTF. The CDR3 nucleotides read TGCAGTGGGGACACTCTCTATGGCTACACCTTC.

The chain joins TRBV5-1 to TRBJ1-5; D remains ambiguous. Germline V gene data show CDR1 as SGHRS and CDR2 as YFSETQ. Trimming cost V 5 bases and J 2 bases, with 11 bases left between them. This CDR3 is built from 14 residues. As DNA, the CDR3 is TGCGCCAGCAGTTGGGAAGGAGGCAATCAGCCCCAGCATTTT. It is translated as CASSWEGGNQPQHF.

The CDR3 DNA sequence: TGTGCCAGCAGTGAACAGGGGTACGGTAATTCACCCCTCCACTTT. Encoded protein: CASSEQGYGNSPLHF. The chain carries TRBV25-1 and TRBJ1-6; maybe TRBD1 (6 bases). The CDR3 is made up of 15 amino acids. Germline CDR1 and CDR2: MGHDK and SYGVNS. The V end was cut by 2 bases, the J end by 6 bases, with 11 bases between. The complete variable domain, with remaining parts taken from reference TRBV25-1 and TRBJ1-6, reads EADIYQTPRYLVIGTGKKITLECSQTMGHDKMYWYQQDPGMELHLIHYSYGVNSTEKGDLSSESTVSRIRTEHFPLTLESARPSHTSQYLCASSEQGYGNSPLHFGNGTRLTVT.

The rearrangement uses TRBV6-5 and TRBJ2-3, with 7 nucleotides matching TRBD1. The CDR3 has 12 amino acids. CDR1 is MNHEY, CDR2 SVGAGI, per germline. The V and J ends lost 5 bases and 8 bases, in that order; junction bases with no gene match: 4. This CDR3 is CASSQNRGTQYF. The DNA for the CDR3 is TGTGCCAGCAGTCAAAACAGGGGTACGCAGTATTTT.

The chain employs TRBV3-1 (or the pseudogene TRBV3-2) and TRBJ1-6; D may be TRBD1 (5 bases). Trimming removed 8 bases from V and 5 bases from J, with 13 bases in between. Germline V gene sequence: CDR1 LGHDT, CDR2 YNNKEL (reference sequence). The CDR3 runs 14 residues. The CDR3, as DNA: TGTGCCAGCCGGCGGGACGGAAATAATTCACCCCTCCACTTT. It specifies CASRRDGNNSPLHF.

The V call is TRBV9, the J call TRBJ1-1; TRBD1 might be the D (6 bases). Germline V CDR1 and CDR2: SGDLS, YYNGEE. This CDR3 has 16 residues. Trimming removed 0 bases at V and 5 bases at J, with 17 bases between. Here the CDR3 reads CASSVGLDQGRTEAFF. Here the CDR3 DNA reads TGTGCCAGCAGCGTAGGACTTGATCAGGGGAGGACTGAAGCTTTCTTT.

The chain is built from TRBV9 and TRBJ1-1, with unresolved D. The CDR3 contains 11 residues. Trimming took 4 bases from V and 8 from J, leaving 9 bases between them. Germline lookup yields CDR1 SGDLS and CDR2 YYNGEE. The CDR3, as DNA: TGTGCCAGCAGCCCTCAGGCGGAAGCTTTCTTT. Residues: CASSPQAEAFF.

The J gene is TRBJ1-4, the V gene TRBV14; maybe TRBD1 (6 bases). V lost 2 bases and J 7 bases, leaving 14 bases between the germline ends. This CDR3 has 15 residues. Germline CDR1 is SGHDN and CDR2 is FVKESK. CDR3 coding DNA: TGTGCCAGCAGCCAATTTGGCGGGGGCGCTGAAAAACTGTTTTTT. Translation: CASSQFGGGAEKLFF.

The chain carries TRBV28 and TRBJ1-6, with a weak D call TRBD1 (5 bases). This CDR3 has 15 amino acids. Germline assignment: CDR1 MDHEN and CDR2 SYDVKM. Trimming took 6 bases from V and 3 from J, leaving 12 bases between them. Here the CDR3 reads CASRNRDVYNSPLHF. CDR3 sequence (DNA): TGTGCCAGCAGAAACCGGGACGTCTATAATTCACCCCTCCACTTT.

As concerns this clone: One junction end disagrees with the germline gene, perhaps due to a read error. The chain combines TRBV7-9 with TRBJ2-7; TRBD1 aligns across 9 bases. This CDR3 is built from 16 residues. The germline CDR1 and CDR2 sequences are SEHNR and FQNEAQ (reference sequence). The CDR3 DNA reads as TGTGCCAGCAGTCCCTTCCGGGACAGGGACTCCGACGAGCAGTACTTC. The encoded protein is CASSPFRDRDSDEQYF.

The chain is built from TRBV21-1 and TRBJ2-5; the D call in the table, TRBD1, was not verified against the DNA. TRBV21-1 is given as a pseudogene. The CDR3 spans 13 residues. CDR3 nucleotide sequence: TGTGCCAGCAGCGGACAGTCGAAAGAGACCCAGTACTTC. The encoded protein is CASSGQSKETQYF.

This chain links TRBV27 with TRBJ1-6; no clear D. The CDR3 totals 15 residues. Trimming pared 5 bases from V and 7 bases from J, leaving 15 bases between. From germline, CDR1 is MNHEY and CDR2 SMNVEV (reference sequence). The CDR3 region has the DNA TGTGCCAGCAGTGGCCCACAGTGGAGGAATTCACCCCTCCACTTT. This codes for CASSGPQWRNSPLHF.

Only a few counts were recorded for this clone. The chain carries TRBV9 and TRBJ1-1; TRBD1 might be the D (6 bases). Trimming removed 4 bases at V and 0 bases at J, with 13 bases between. Germline CDR1 and CDR2: SGDLS and YYNGEE. The length of the CDR3 is 15 residues. In DNA, the CDR3 is TGTGCCAGCAGCCCTAGGGGGGGGATGAACACTGAAGCTTTCTTT. This codes for CASSPRGGMNTEAFF.